The next 13 T cell receptor beta chains were all read from a single sample in a study of identical twins. TCRdb called the 5' RACE reads again in MiXCR, with one record for every CDR3 protein. The repertoire has a few hundred thousand distinct CDR3 sequences, roughly 8.7% of them found once; the top ten carry 3%. In addition, the sample was reused for a study of yellow fever vaccine responses in identical twins.

The sample comprised CD8+ T cells sorted from blood. Receptor source: a woman aged 18-29 years in good health.

The V gene is TRBV7-9, the J gene TRBJ1-2; D might be TRBD1 (6 bases). Trimming removed 4 bases at V and 4 bases at J, with 16 bases between. Germline CDR1 and CDR2: SEHNR and FQNEAQ (reference sequence). The CDR3 extends over 15 amino acids. The DNA of the CDR3 is TGTGCCAGCAGCTCTCAAGGGGGAAACCTCTATGGCTACACCTTC. Translating it yields CASSSQGGNLYGYTF. Together with reference TRBV7-9 and TRBJ1-2, the CDR3 gives the full variable domain: DTGVSQNPRHKITKRGQNVTFRCDPISEHNRLYWYRQTLGQGPEFLTYFQNEAQLEKSRLLSDRFSAERPKGSFSTLEIQRTEQGDSAMYLCASSSQGGNLYGYTFGSGTRLTVV.

In this sample, this clonotype turned up a few times. The V and J genes are TRBV27 and TRBJ2-7; 9 nucleotides match TRBD1. The CDR3 spans 16 residues. V lost 5 bases, J lost 0 bases, and 8 bases stayed unmatched. Germline assignment: CDR1 MNHEY and CDR2 SMNVEV (reference sequence). The CDR3, as DNA: TGTGCCAGCAGTATCCGGGACAGGGTGAGCTCCTACGAGCAGTACTTC. This translates into CASSIRDRVSSYEQYF.

A few counts support this clonotype. The CDR3 DNA reads as TGTGCCAGCAGTTTTGTGGACTACGAGCAGTACTTC. It is translated as CASSFVDYEQYF. The rearrangement links TRBV6-2 or TRBV6-3 to TRBJ2-7; D is unresolved. CDR3 length: 12 amino acids. Between the trimmed V and J ends, which lost 4 bases and 3 bases, there was a span of 7 bases. Germline V CDR1 and CDR2: MNHEY, SVGEGT.

This rearrangement joins TRBV5-1 to TRBJ2-2, with D possibly called TRBD1 or TRBD2 (7 bases each). Germline V gene sequence: CDR1 SGHRS, CDR2 YFSETQ. This CDR3 contains 15 residues. Trimming pared 1 base from V and 6 bases from J, leaving 13 bases between. The CDR3 coding sequence is TGCGCCAGCAGCTTGACCCCAGGGGGGGCCGGGGAGCTGTTTTTT. Protein: CASSLTPGGAGELFF.

The V and J genes are TRBV10-3 and TRBJ2-7; 7 positions agree with TRBD1. The V gene's germline CDR1 is ENHRY and CDR2 SYGVKD. The CDR3 runs 14 residues. The ends lost 11 bases at V and 5 bases at J; junction bases unmatched: 15. CDR3 coding DNA: TGTGCCTCCAACACCCCGGACAGGTACAACGAGCAGTACTTC. Translated: CASNTPDRYNEQYF.

The sample holds a few counts of this clonotype. The chain is built from TRBV10-3 and TRBJ1-5; TRBD1 might be the D (5 bases). V gave up 10 bases and J gave up 4 bases, with 11 bases separating them. The germline gives CDR1 ENHRY, CDR2 SYGVKD. The CDR3 totals 12 residues. CDR3 residues: CASPGPNQPQHF. As DNA, the CDR3 is TGTGCCAGTCCGGGACCGAATCAGCCCCAGCATTTT.

The chain combines TRBV28 with TRBJ2-2, with TRBD2 matching 10 bases. CDR3 size: 15 residues. Losses at the gene ends were 3 bases for V and 3 bases for J; bases not matched to a gene: 1. Looked up from germline, CDR1 is MDHEN and CDR2 is SYDVKM. Written as DNA, the CDR3 is TGTGCCAGCAGTTTGCTAGCGGGGGACACCGGGGAGCTGTTTTTT. Its protein is CASSLLAGDTGELFF.

There are many counts of this clonotype. The J gene is TRBJ2-2, the V gene TRBV20-1; D unresolved. CDR3 length equals 13 residues. Germline CDR1 is DFQATT and CDR2 is SNEGSKA (reference sequence). V lost 6 bases to trimming and J lost 3 bases, with 11 bases between them. CDR3 sequence: CSARPTDTGELFF. Written as DNA, the CDR3 is TGCAGTGCCCGGCCCACAGACACCGGGGAGCTGTTTTTT.

This clonotype occurred a few times. J is TRBJ1-1 and V is TRBV5-6; 11 nucleotides align to TRBD1. V gave up 3 bases and J gave up 10 bases; unmatched junction bases: 2. The germline V gene encodes CDR1 SGHDT and CDR2 YYEEEE. This CDR3 has 12 residues. CDR3 DNA: TGTGCCAGCAGCTGGGGGACAGGGGGAGCTTTCTTT. This translates into CASSWGTGGAFF.

The rearrangement uses TRBV2 and TRBJ2-3; 8 bases match TRBD2. Germline lookup yields CDR1 SNHLY and CDR2 FYNNEI. V lost 3 bases, J lost 1 base, and 3 bases stayed unmatched. CDR3 length: 15 residues. DNA for the CDR3: TGTGCCAGCAGTGAGCTGACTAGCGGCACAGATACGCAGTATTTT. It translates to CASSELTSGTDTQYF.

The rearrangement uses TRBV4-2 and TRBJ2-3; D is possibly TRBD2 (6 bases). Per germline, CDR1 LGHNA and CDR2 YNFKEQ. This CDR3 has 17 residues. V lost 0 bases, J lost 2 bases, and 15 bases lay in between. CDR3 in amino acids: CASSQDGGDLLTDTQYF. The DNA of the CDR3 is TGTGCCAGCAGCCAAGACGGAGGGGACCTACTCACAGATACGCAGTATTTT.

This clonotype turned up a few times. This rearrangement joins TRBV7-2 to TRBJ1-1, with 11 nucleotides matching TRBD1. Unmatched junction bases numbered 13, after V lost 2 bases and J lost 8 bases. This CDR3 comprises 17 residues. In germline, CDR1 is SGHTA, CDR2 FQGNSA. CDR3: CASSLTLWGDRGSEAFF. The CDR3 DNA follows: TGTGCCAGCAGCTTAACGTTGTGGGGGGACAGGGGGTCAGAAGCTTTCTTT.

This clonotype was recorded at least ten times. A read error may produce the germline difference seen at one junction end. The chain links TRBV20-1 to TRBJ2-5; D is undetermined. Germline-derived CDR1 and CDR2 are DFQATT and SNEGSKA (reference sequence). The length of the CDR3 is 10 residues. The CDR3: CSVRQETQYF. The CDR3 coding sequence is TGCAGTGTTAGACAAGAGACCCAGTACTTC.